This T cell receptor (beta chain) was profiled in a study of T cell responses to AZD1222 COVID-19 vaccine. Study details: Pooled in the analysis were second doses at about 4 or about 12 weeks. Study results and caveats: With two AZD1222 doses given, Spike-specific TCR breadth and depth both rose.

In regard to this clone: What it binds is unknown.

Looked up from germline, CDR1 is SQVTM and CDR2 is ANQGSEA. The CDR3 consists of 14 residues. The J segment lost 5 bases and the V segment lost 7 bases, leaving 10 bases of the junction unmatched. Assay: immunoSEQ multiplex PCR; the TCRdb copy retains only in-frame clones and omits some. The sample contains around 130,000 clones, roughly 93% of which appear only once. The source of this sequence is an adult in good health. The chain recombines TRBV29-1 with TRBJ2-7; 11 bases align to TRBD1. The sample here was peripheral blood, taken on day 0 of AZD1222 vaccination. The CDR3 nucleotides read TGCAGCGCCTATTCTGGACAGGGGGCCCACGAGCAGTACTTC. Amino acid sequence: CSAYSGQGAHEQYF.